This T cell receptor (beta chain) was retrieved from a study of T cell changes during pregnancy in multiple sclerosis. Profiled with immunoSEQ multiplex PCR; TCRdb holds only in-frame clones, not every one. The table records about 84,000 clones, approximately 95% of them present only once. The CDR3 has 17 residues. Germline trimming cut 0 bases from V and 2 bases from J; bases unmatched to any gene: 5. The germline V gene encodes CDR1 SGHNT and CDR2 YENEEA. This receptor was taken from a female donor in good health, enrolled as a control in a pregnancy study. The sequences come from peripheral blood, collected in the second trimester of pregnancy. The rearrangement uses TRBV11-3 and TRBJ1-3; 9 bases are shared with TRBD1. The CDR3 is CASSLDDWDRAGNTIYF. The CDR3, as DNA: TGTGCCAGCAGCTTAGATGACTGGGACAGGGCTGGAAACACCATATATTTT.